The following is a T cell receptor beta chain sequence with its context. As yet, its antigen is unknown. Looked up from germline, CDR1 is SEHNR and CDR2 is FQNEAQ (reference sequence). The CDR3 length is 14 residues. V was pared by 4 bases and J by 3 bases, with 12 bases between. This sample was included in a study of CD8 T cells in ankylosing spondylitis. Quantitative molecular-barcoded 5'-RACE generated the TCR beta libraries. A single record per CDR3 protein comes from TCRdb applying MiXCR to the 5' RACE reads. Seen here are hundreds of thousands of distinct CDR3 sequences, about 25% observed once, and the top ten hold 0.89%. Whole-study results and caveats: Characteristic, it appeared, of ankylosing spondylitis blood was a TCR beta motif of about eight highly homologous variants. The clones that were linked to disease were reported to be significantly enriched in matched synovial fluid samples from ankylosing spondylitis patients.

This clonotype was obtained from a male donor with ankylosing spondylitis. Sequenced: blood, either unsorted or a sorted T cell fraction (not recorded which). The chain combines TRBV7-9 with TRBJ2-5; the D gene is possibly TRBD2 (6 bases). The CDR3 spells CASSYGTDKETQYF. The CDR3 coding sequence is TGTGCCAGCAGCTACGGGACTGACAAAGAGACCCAGTACTTC. Full variable domain (missing parts from reference TRBV7-9 and TRBJ2-5): DTGVSQNPRHKITKRGQNVTFRCDPISEHNRLYWYRQTLGQGPEFLTYFQNEAQLEKSRLLSDRFSAERPKGSFSTLEIQRTEQGDSAMYLCASSYGTDKETQYFGPGTRLLVL.